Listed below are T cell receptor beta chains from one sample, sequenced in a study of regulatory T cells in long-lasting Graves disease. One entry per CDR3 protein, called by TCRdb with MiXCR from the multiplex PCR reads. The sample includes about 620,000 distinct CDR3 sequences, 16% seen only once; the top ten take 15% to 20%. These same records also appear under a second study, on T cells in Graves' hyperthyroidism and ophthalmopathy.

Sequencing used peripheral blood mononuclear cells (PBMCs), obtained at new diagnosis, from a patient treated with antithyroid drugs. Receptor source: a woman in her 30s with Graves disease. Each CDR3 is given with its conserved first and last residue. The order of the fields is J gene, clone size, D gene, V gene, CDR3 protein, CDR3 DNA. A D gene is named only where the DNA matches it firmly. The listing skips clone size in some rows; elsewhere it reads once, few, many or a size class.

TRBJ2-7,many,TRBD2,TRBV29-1,CSVEDLSASGNPYEQYF,TGCAGCGTTGAAGATCTTAGCGCTAGCGGGAACCCCTACGAGCAGTACTTC
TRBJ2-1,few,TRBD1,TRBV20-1,CSAPTRAGGIFNEQFF,TGCAGTGCTCCAACGCGGGCAGGGGGCATCTTCAATGAGCAGTTCTTC
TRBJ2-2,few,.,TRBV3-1,CASSQDRQAGTGELFF,TGTGCCAGCAGCCAAGATCGTCAGGCGGGGACCGGGGAGCTGTTTTTT
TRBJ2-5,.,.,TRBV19,CASSIEGRGGEQYF,TGTGCCAGTAGTATAGAAGGAAGAGGGGGTGAGCAGTACTTC
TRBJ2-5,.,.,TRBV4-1,CASSQAQGYREWETQYF,TGCGCCAGCAGCCAAGCGCAGGGTTATAGGGAGTGGGAGACCCAGTACTTC
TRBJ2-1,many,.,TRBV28,CASSSPGRNLNEQFF,TGTGCCAGCAGTTCCCCGGGGAGGAACCTCAATGAGCAGTTCTTC
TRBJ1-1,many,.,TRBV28,CASEAPGQNTEAFF,TGTGCCAGCGAAGCTCCGGGACAAAACACTGAAGCTTTCTTT
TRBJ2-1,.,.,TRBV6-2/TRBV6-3,CATKTKPYEQFF,TGTGCCACCAAGACTAAACCCTACGAGCAGTTCTTC
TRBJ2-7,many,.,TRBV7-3,CASSARSGAPYEQYF,TGTGCCAGCAGCGCACGGTCGGGAGCACCCTACGAGCAGTACTTC
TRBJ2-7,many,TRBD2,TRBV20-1,CSGTSGIYEQYF,TGCAGTGGGACTAGCGGGATCTACGAGCAGTACTTC
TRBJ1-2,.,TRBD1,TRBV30,CAWSVLRGSNYGYTF,TGTGCCTGGAGTGTACTCAGGGGGTCCAACTATGGCTACACCTTC
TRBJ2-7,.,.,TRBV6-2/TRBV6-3,CASSPRQALRYEQYF,TGTGCCAGCAGTCCCAGACAGGCCCTTCGCTACGAGCAGTACTTC
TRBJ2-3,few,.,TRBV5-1,CASSFGGTDPRTDTQYF,TGCGCCAGCAGCTTTGGCGGAACCGACCCCCGCACAGATACGCAGTATTTT
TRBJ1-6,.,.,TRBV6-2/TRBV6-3,CASSYRRGNSPLHF,TGTGCCAGCAGTTACCGTAGGGGCAATTCACCCCTCCACTTT
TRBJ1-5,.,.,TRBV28,CASSLLSRLSNQPQHF,TGTGCCAGCAGTTTATTATCTCGGCTTAGCAATCAGCCCCAGCATTTT
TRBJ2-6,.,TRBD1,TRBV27,CASSLGTANSGANVLTF,TGTGCCAGCAGTCTAGGGACAGCGAACTCTGGGGCCAACGTCCTGACTTTC
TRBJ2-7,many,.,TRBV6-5,CASSYNWDSTYEQYF,TGTGCCAGCAGTTACAATTGGGACTCGACCTACGAGCAGTACTTC
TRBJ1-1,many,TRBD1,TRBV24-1,CATSAAGTGTLLF,TGTGCCACCAGTGCAGCCGGGACAGGGACCTTGCTCTTT
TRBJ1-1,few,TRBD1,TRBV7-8,CASSLGRGRGPRNTEAFF,TGTGCCAGCAGCTTAGGAAGGGGGCGGGGGCCGAGGAACACTGAAGCTTTCTTT
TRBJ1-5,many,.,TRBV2,CASSVGGNQPQHF,TGTGCCAGCAGTGTAGGTGGCAATCAGCCCCAGCATTTT
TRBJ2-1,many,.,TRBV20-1,CSATGLGNEQFF,TGCAGTGCCACGGGACTTGGCAATGAGCAGTTCTTC
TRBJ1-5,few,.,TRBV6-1,CASSGGVLSNQPQHF,TGTGCCAGCAGTGGGGGGGTTCTTAGCAATCAGCCCCAGCATTTT
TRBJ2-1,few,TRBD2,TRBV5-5,CASSLGYAGGEQFF,TGTGCCAGCAGCTTGGGCTACGCGGGAGGGGAGCAGTTCTTC
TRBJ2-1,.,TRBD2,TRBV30,CARGGSSYNEQFF,TGTGCCAGAGGCGGGAGCTCCTACAATGAGCAGTTCTTC
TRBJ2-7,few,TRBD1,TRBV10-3,CATGTVSSYEQYF,TGTGCCACCGGGACAGTGAGCTCCTACGAGCAGTACTTC
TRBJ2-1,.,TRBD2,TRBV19,CASSGAGGGNEQFF,TGTGCCAGTAGTGGAGCGGGAGGGGGAAATGAGCAGTTCTTC
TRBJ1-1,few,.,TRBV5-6,CASSLVGFPRPGNTEAFF,TGTGCCAGCAGCTTGGTTGGATTTCCTCGCCCAGGGAACACTGAAGCTTTCTTT
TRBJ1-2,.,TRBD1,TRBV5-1,CASSSGGSSLGYTF,TGCGCCAGCAGCTCAGGGGGGAGTAGTCTAGGCTACACCTTC
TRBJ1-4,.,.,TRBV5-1,CASSLDSENEKLFF,TGCGCCAGCAGCTTGGACAGCGAAAATGAAAAACTGTTTTTT
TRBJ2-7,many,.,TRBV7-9,CASSSRTSGLYEQYF,TGTGCCAGCAGTTCGCGGACCTCGGGTCTCTACGAGCAGTACTTC
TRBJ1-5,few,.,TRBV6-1,CASSPPGRDNQPQHF,TGTGCCAGCAGTCCCCCGGGGAGGGACAATCAGCCCCAGCATTTT
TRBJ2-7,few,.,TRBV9,CASSPAGFPYEQYF,TGTGCCAGCAGCCCGGCGGGATTCCCCTACGAGCAGTACTTC
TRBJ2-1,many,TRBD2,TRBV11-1,CASSSSGRASEQFF,TGTGCCAGCAGCTCTAGCGGGAGGGCCAGTGAGCAGTTCTTC
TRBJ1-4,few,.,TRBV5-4,CASREGRGPNEKLFF,TGTGCCAGCAGGGAGGGACGAGGACCTAATGAAAAACTGTTTTTT
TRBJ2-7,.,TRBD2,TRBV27,CASSLDSGLAGREQYF,TGTGCCAGCAGCTTAGATAGTGGACTAGCGGGACGGGAGCAGTACTTC
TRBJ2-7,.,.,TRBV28,CASSFPGGLGGIYEQYF,TGTGCCAGCAGTTTTCCCGGGGGGCTCGGGGGCATCTACGAGCAGTACTTC
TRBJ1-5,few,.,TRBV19,CASSMALSPGQPQHF,TGTGCCAGTAGTATGGCCCTATCCCCCGGGCAGCCCCAGCATTTT
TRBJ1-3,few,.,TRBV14,CASSQVPHLQGRSGNTIYF,TGTGCCAGCAGCCAAGTCCCCCACTTACAGGGCCGCTCTGGAAACACCATATATTTT
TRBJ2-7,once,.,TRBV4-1,CASSLVTGYEQYF,TGCGCCAGCAGCTTAGTGACAGGCTACGAGCAGTACTTC
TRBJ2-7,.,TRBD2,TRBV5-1,CASSFETSGERDYEQYF,TGCGCCAGCAGCTTCGAAACATCTGGGGAGCGGGACTACGAGCAGTACTTC
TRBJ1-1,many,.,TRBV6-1,CASSAGIRGAFF,TGTGCCAGCAGTGCGGGGATTCGGGGAGCTTTCTTT
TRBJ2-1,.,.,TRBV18,CASSPIAPGAVYEQFF,TGTGCCAGCTCACCAATCGCGCCAGGGGCAGTCTATGAGCAGTTCTTC
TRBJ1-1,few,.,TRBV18,CASSPQGLDTEAFF,TGTGCCAGCTCACCACAGGGTCTGGACACTGAAGCTTTCTTT
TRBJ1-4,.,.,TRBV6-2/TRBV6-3,CASSELLGNPLEKLFF,TGTGCCAGCAGTGAACTCCTGGGAAACCCTCTTGAAAAACTGTTTTTT
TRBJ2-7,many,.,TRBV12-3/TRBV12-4,CASGGSSSYEQYF,TGTGCCAGCGGGGGCAGCTCGTCCTACGAGCAGTACTTC